The source of this TCR beta chain is a study of spatial heterogeneity in lung cancer. In its sample, this clonotype ranks as medium-sized. Its cognate antigen is unknown. An end of the junction differs from the germline gene, which may be a read error. The size of this beta chain means little, since it is a stray read in a library made for alpha chains. The study, taken as a whole, reports: How many expanded intratumoral alpha and beta TCRs were present tracked the tumor mutation count, which was a count of nonsynonymous mutations.

Time point given: sample taken at primary tumor resection. Via MiXCR, TCRdb re-called the 5' RACE reads, giving one row per CDR3 protein. The data contain around 8,600 distinct CDR3 sequences, less than 9% of them singletons. The CDR3 runs 12 residues. Germline CDR1 reads SEHNR; CDR2 reads FQNEAQ (reference sequence). This chain joins TRBV7-9 and TRBJ2-7; tentative D call: TRBD2 (6 bases). This TCR was recovered from a female donor with early-stage non-small cell lung cancer. This sample comprised lung tumor tissue, obtained at surgery. Here the CDR3 reads CASSRDSHEQYF. CDR3 coding DNA: TGTGCCAGCAGCAGGGACTCCCACGAGCAGTACTTC.